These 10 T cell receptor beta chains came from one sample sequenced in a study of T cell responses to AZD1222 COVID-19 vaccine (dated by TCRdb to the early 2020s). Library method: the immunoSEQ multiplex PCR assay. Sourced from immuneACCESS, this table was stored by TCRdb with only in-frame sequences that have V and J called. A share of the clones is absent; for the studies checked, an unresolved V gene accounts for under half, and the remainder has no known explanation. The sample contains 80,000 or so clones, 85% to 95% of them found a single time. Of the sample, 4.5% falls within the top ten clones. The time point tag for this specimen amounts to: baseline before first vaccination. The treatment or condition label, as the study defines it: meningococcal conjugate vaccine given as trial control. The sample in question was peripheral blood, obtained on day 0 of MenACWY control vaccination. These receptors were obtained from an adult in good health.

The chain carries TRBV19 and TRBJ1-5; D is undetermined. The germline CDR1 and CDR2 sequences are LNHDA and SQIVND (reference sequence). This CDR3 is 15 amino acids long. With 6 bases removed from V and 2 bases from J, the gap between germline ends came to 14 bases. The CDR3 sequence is CASRTTVIGNQPQHF. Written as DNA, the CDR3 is TGTGCCAGTAGAACTACAGTTATAGGCAATCAGCCCCAGCATTTT.

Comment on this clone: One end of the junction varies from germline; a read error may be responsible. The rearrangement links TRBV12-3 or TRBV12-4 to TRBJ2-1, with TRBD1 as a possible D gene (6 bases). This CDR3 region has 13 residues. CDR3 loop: CASSLTGRPTGIF. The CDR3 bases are TGTGCCAGCAGTTTAACAGGGCGCCCTACCGGGATCTTC.

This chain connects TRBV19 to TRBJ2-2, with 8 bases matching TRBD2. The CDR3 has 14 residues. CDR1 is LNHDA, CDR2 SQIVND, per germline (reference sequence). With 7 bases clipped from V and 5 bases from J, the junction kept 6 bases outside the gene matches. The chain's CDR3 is CASKAGGGTGELFF. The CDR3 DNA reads TGTGCCAGTAAAGCTGGCGGGGGGACCGGGGAGCTGTTTTTT.

The CDR3 nucleotides read TGTGCCAGCAGCCGTACCCCGGGCGCAGATTCACCCCTCCACTTT. Protein product: CASSRTPGADSPLHF. The chain links TRBV7-9 to TRBJ1-6; D unclear. Germline V gene data show CDR1 as SEHNR and CDR2 as FQNEAQ (reference sequence). The CDR3 contains 15 residues. Between the trimmed V and J ends, which lost 5 bases and 8 bases, there was a span of 16 bases.

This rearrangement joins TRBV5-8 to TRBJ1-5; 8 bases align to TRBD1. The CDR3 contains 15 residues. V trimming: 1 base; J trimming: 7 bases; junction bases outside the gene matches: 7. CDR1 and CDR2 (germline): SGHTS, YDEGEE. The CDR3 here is CASSLTGGTSQPQHF. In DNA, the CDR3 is TGTGCCAGCAGCTTGACAGGGGGAACCAGCCAGCCCCAGCATTTT.

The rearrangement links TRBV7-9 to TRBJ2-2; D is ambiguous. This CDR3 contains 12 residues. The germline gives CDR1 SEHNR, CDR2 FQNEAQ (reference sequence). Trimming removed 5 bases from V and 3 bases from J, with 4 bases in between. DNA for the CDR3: TGTGCCAGCAGCCCCTACACCGGGGAGCTGTTTTTT. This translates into CASSPYTGELFF.

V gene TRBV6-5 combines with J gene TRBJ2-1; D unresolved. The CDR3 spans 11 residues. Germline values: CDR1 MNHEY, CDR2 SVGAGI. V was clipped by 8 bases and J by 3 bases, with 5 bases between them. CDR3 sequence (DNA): TGTGCCAGCCTCAACTACAATGAGCAGTTCTTC. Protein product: CASLNYNEQFF.

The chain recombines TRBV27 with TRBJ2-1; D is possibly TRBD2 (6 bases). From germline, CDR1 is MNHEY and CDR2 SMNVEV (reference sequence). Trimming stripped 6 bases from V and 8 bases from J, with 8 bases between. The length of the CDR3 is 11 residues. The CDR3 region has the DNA TGTGCCAGCAGCGGGAGCGATGAGCAGTTCTTC. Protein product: CASSGSDEQFF.

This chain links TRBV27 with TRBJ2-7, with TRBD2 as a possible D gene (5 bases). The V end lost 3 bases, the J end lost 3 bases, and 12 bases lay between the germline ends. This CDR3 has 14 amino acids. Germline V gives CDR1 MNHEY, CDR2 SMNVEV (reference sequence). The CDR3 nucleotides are TGTGCCAGCAGTTTTGCGGCGGGTGGCTACGAGCAGTACTTC. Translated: CASSFAAGGYEQYF.

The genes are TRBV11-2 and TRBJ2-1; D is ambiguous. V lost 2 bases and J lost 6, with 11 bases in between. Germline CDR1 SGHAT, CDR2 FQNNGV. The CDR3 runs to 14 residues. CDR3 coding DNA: TGTGCCAGCAGCTTATCCCCTCTGGGCAATGAGCAGTTCTTC. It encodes CASSLSPLGNEQFF. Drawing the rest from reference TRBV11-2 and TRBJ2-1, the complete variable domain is EAGVAQSPRYKIIEKRQSVAFWCNPISGHATLYWYQQILGQGPKLLIQFQNNGVVDDSQLPKDRFSAERLKGVDSTLKIQPAKLEDSAVYLCASSLSPLGNEQFFGPGTRLTVL.